These 16 T cell receptor beta chains were all obtained from the same sample, sequenced in a study of cytomegalovirus exposure and HLA in healthy donors. Sequencing used immunoSEQ multiplex PCR; TCRdb keeps in-frame clones, though not all of them. The sample shows roughly 240,000 clones, approximately 90% of them seen only once. The sample taken for sequencing was PBMCs. These TCRs come from a man younger than 30 in good health and CMV-seronegative.

This sequence joins TRBV7-8 and TRBJ2-7, with 9 bases identical to TRBD2. The germline CDR1 and CDR2 sequences are SGHVS and FQNEAQ. The V and J ends lost 4 bases and 6 bases, in that order; junction bases with no gene match: 19. This CDR3 has 18 amino acids. CDR3 loop: CASSSSRHASGIRGEQYF. The CDR3 region has the DNA TGTGCCAGCAGCTCCTCCAGACATGCTAGCGGGATTCGGGGCGAGCAGTACTTC.

This chain links TRBV9 with TRBJ2-3; possible D gene TRBD1, 6 bases. Germline assignment: CDR1 SGDLS and CDR2 YYNGEE. CDR3 length: 15 amino acids. Trimming left V 0 bases short and J 7 bases short, with 15 bases between. The CDR3 sequence: CASSVEPDRGNTQYF. The CDR3, as DNA: TGTGCCAGCAGCGTAGAGCCGGACAGAGGTAATACGCAGTATTTT. Drawing the rest from reference TRBV9 and TRBJ2-3, the complete variable domain is DSGVTQTPKHLITATGQRVTLRCSPRSGDLSVYWYQQSLDQGLQFLIQYYNGEERAKGNILERFSAQQFPDLHSELNLSSLELGDSALYFCASSVEPDRGNTQYFGPGTRLTVL.

This clone was picked up one time. The CDR3 here is CASSWGAGGYEQYF. The CDR3 bases are TGTGCCAGCAGTTGGGGAGCGGGGGGATACGAGCAGTACTTC. This chain connects TRBV6-5 to TRBJ2-7, with TRBD2 identical over 9 bases. The trim removed 4 bases at V and 4 bases at J, leaving 5 bases unmatched. The germline V gene has CDR1 MNHEY and CDR2 SVGAGI. CDR3 size: 14 residues.

As to this clone: The junction does not match germline at one end; this may be a read error. This rearrangement joins TRBV11-2 to TRBJ1-2; D is unresolved. Germline CDR1 and CDR2: SGHAT and FQNNGV. The CDR3 is made up of 12 amino acids. The CDR3 DNA reads TGTGCCAGCAGCGTAGACGGCTATGGCTACACCTTC. Its translation is CASSVDGYGYTF.

This clone showed up just a few times. The chain carries TRBV5-6 and TRBJ1-6; unclear D gene. V lost 0 bases and J 4 bases, leaving 8 bases between the germline ends. CDR3 length: 15 amino acids. Germline loops: CDR1 SGHDT, CDR2 YYEEEE. CDR3 sequence (DNA): TGTGCCAGCAGCTTGGTTGGCAGATATAATTCACCCCTCCACTTT. Translating gives CASSLVGRYNSPLHF.

The V and J genes are TRBV7-9 and TRBJ1-4, with 9 bases that match TRBD1. Germline CDR1 is SEHNR and CDR2 is FQNEAQ (reference sequence). Trimming at V came to 9 bases and at J to 14 bases, leaving 13 bases not matched to a gene. The CDR3 has 13 residues. CDR3 DNA sequence: TGTGCCAGTAATCCGGGACAGGGAGAAGATCTGTTTTTT. This sequence encodes CASNPGQGEDLFF. The variable domain in full, with the rest retrieved from reference TRBV7-9 and TRBJ1-4, is DTGVSQNPRHKITKRGQNVTFRCDPISEHNRLYWYRQTLGQGPEFLTYFQNEAQLEKSRLLSDRFSAERPKGSFSTLEIQRTEQGDSAMYLCASNPGQGEDLFFGSGTQLSVL.

V gene TRBV5-1 combines with J gene TRBJ2-1; weak D call: TRBD2 (6 bases). V lost 5 bases and J 5 bases, leaving 11 bases between the germline ends. Germline values: CDR1 SGHRS, CDR2 YFSETQ. The CDR3 totals 13 residues. In DNA, the CDR3 is TGCGCCAGCAGGGCGGGGCTAGACAATGAGCAGTTCTTC. Protein: CASRAGLDNEQFF.

The chain carries TRBV21-1 and TRBJ2-1; the D segment call TRBD2 is taken from the table without a DNA check. TRBV21-1 corresponds to a pseudogene. The CDR3 contains 15 residues. CDR3 loop: CAREWGGRLYNEQFF. In nucleotides, the CDR3 is TGTGCCAGAGAGTGGGGCGGGAGGTTGTACAATGAGCAGTTCTTC.

The sample holds one count of this clone. The rearrangement links TRBV2 to TRBJ2-3; 9 bases map to TRBD2. The CDR3 has 13 residues. In germline, CDR1 is SNHLY, CDR2 FYNNEI. V lost 1 base and J lost 10; bases outside the gene matches: 3. The CDR3 coding sequence is TGTGCCAGCAGTGAAGTTGAGCGGGGGGCGCAGTATTTT. It specifies CASSEVERGAQYF. The full variable domain, rest sourced from reference TRBV2 and TRBJ2-3, is EPEVTQTPSHQVTQMGQEVILRCVPISNHLYFYWYRQILGQKVEFLVSFYNNEISEKSEIFDDQFSVERPDGSNFTLKIRSTKLEDSAMYFCASSEVERGAQYFGPGTRLTVL.

The V gene is TRBV19, the J gene TRBJ2-7, with D hard to call. The CDR3 spans 13 residues. Per germline, CDR1 LNHDA and CDR2 SQIVND (reference sequence). V was trimmed by 1 base and J by 0 bases, leaving 4 bases between them. CDR3 nucleotides: TGTGCCAGTAGTATAGTCGGCTCCTACGAGCAGTACTTC. It codes for CASSIVGSYEQYF. Drawing the rest from reference TRBV19 and TRBJ2-7, the complete variable domain is DGGITQSPKYLFRKEGQNVTLSCEQNLNHDAMYWYRQDPGQGLRLIYYSQIVNDFQKGDIAEGYSVSREKKESFPLTVTSAQKNPTAFYLCASSIVGSYEQYFGPGTRLTVT.

This sequence joins TRBV19 and TRBJ1-6; 7 bases are a match to TRBD1. The CDR3 spans 15 residues. Unmatched junction bases numbered 8, after V lost 6 bases and J lost 6 bases. The germline CDR1 and CDR2 sequences are LNHDA and SQIVND (reference sequence). CDR3 DNA: TGTGCCAGTAGGGCAGCACAGGGGTCTAATTCACCCCTCCACTTT. Encoded protein: CASRAAQGSNSPLHF.

As for this clone: Other DNA sequences in this specimen translate into the identical CDR3. The chain links TRBV30 to TRBJ1-1; 8 bases are a match to TRBD1. Germline assignment: CDR1 GTSNPN and CDR2 SVGIG (reference sequence). After removal of 0 bases from V and 5 bases from J, the junction contained 5 bases not matched to a gene. The length of the CDR3 is 14 residues. CDR3 sequence reads: CAWSVARGRTEAFF. CDR3 in DNA: TGTGCCTGGAGTGTAGCCAGGGGGCGGACTGAAGCTTTCTTT.

As concerns this clone: At the DNA level, this CDR3 is encoded by other sequences in the same sample as well. The chain couples TRBV7-2 to TRBJ2-1; D is undetermined. This CDR3 region has 14 residues. V dropped 1 base and J dropped 6 bases, with 10 bases sitting between them. CDR1 and CDR2 (germline): SGHTA, FQGNSA. The CDR3 loop reads CASSLGGSLNEQFF. For the CDR3, the DNA is TGTGCCAGCAGCTTAGGCGGCAGCCTCAATGAGCAGTTCTTC.

This clone turned up a few times. V and J are TRBV9 and TRBJ1-4, with a possible D match to TRBD1 (6 bases). The ends were cut back, 3 bases at V and 12 bases at J, with 12 bases in the middle. This CDR3 has 12 residues. CDR1 is SGDLS and CDR2 is YYNGEE in the germline V gene. The chain's CDR3 is CASSAGEGELFF. The DNA of the CDR3 is TGTGCCAGCAGCGCAGGGGAGGGAGAACTGTTTTTT.

This chain links TRBV4-3 with TRBJ2-6; a possible D gene is TRBD2 (5 bases). Germline V CDR1 and CDR2: LGHNA, YSLEER. The CDR3 consists of 15 residues. Trimming pared 4 bases from V and 2 bases from J, leaving 9 bases between. The CDR3 DNA reads TGCGCCAGCAGCCGACCGACTACTGGGGCCAACGTCCTGACTTTC. Its protein product is CASSRPTTGANVLTF.

This clone was observed a few times. This sequence joins TRBV18 and TRBJ2-1, with a weak D call TRBD1 (5 bases). Germline CDR1 and CDR2: KGHSH and LQKENI. Deletions cut 2 bases from V and 8 bases from J, with 10 bases between. The CDR3 sequence is 13 residues long. The CDR3 DNA sequence: TGTGCCAGCTCACCATTCCAGGGCGATGAGCAGTTCTTC. Translating it yields CASSPFQGDEQFF.